This T cell receptor beta chain was recovered during a study of T-cell memory formation after mild COVID-19. This CDR3 comprises 15 residues. V trimming: 1 base; J trimming: 4 bases; junction bases outside the gene matches: 3. From germline, CDR1 is LNHDA and CDR2 SQIVND (reference sequence). From the 5' RACE reads, TCRdb called clonotypes with MiXCR, one entry per CDR3 protein. The sample lists approximately 250,000 distinct CDR3 sequences; less than 20% were seen once. The gene calls are TRBV19 and TRBJ2-2, with 7 bases identical to TRBD1. The clonotype originates from an adult woman who had mild COVID-19 (a few samples of this study predate the infection). Cell type and time point are not known. The source material was PBMCs or a T cell subset sorted from them (not recorded which). The CDR3 DNA is TGTGCCAGTAGTATAGGTTCAGGGGGCACCGGGGAGCTGTTTTTT. It codes for CASSIGSGGTGELFF.